Shown below are 8 T cell receptor beta chains from a single sample sequenced in a study of T cell responses to AZD1222 COVID-19 vaccine. The repertoire was sequenced with immunoSEQ multiplex PCR; TCRdb's copy has only in-frame clones and lacks some. The table records about 110,000 clones, around 90% of them present only once. Sequenced here: peripheral blood, sampled 28 days after the second AZD1222 dose. Source of these receptors: an adult who received the AZD1222 COVID-19 vaccine.

The V call is TRBV5-4, the J call TRBJ2-3, with D perhaps matching TRBD2 (7 bases). Trimming stripped 0 bases from V and 2 bases from J, with 13 bases between. This CDR3 comprises 16 residues. Germline CDR1 is SGHNT and CDR2 is YYREEE (reference sequence). CDR3 loop: CASSLVGGAPTDTQYF. CDR3 in DNA: TGTGCCAGCAGCTTGGTTGGGGGGGCCCCCACAGATACGCAGTATTTT.

The chain couples TRBV3-1 (or the pseudogene TRBV3-2) to TRBJ2-7, with 12 nucleotides matching TRBD2. This CDR3 region has 15 residues. Germline V CDR1 and CDR2: LGHDT, YNNKEL (reference sequence). J gave up 4 bases and V 2 bases, and 3 bases lay outside the gene matches. This CDR3 is CASSQRLAGAYEQYF. As DNA, the CDR3 is TGTGCCAGCAGCCAACGACTAGCGGGGGCATACGAGCAGTACTTC.

This clone was detected only a few times. The chain couples TRBV5-5 to TRBJ1-2; 7 bases are a match to TRBD1. CDR1 is SGHKS and CDR2 is YYEKEE in the germline V gene (reference sequence). CDR3 length: 14 amino acids. Unmatched junction bases numbered 6, after V lost 4 bases and J lost 3 bases. The CDR3 loop reads CASSEDRSDYGYTF. The CDR3 region has the DNA TGTGCCAGCAGCGAGGACAGGTCCGACTATGGCTACACCTTC.

The V gene is TRBV6-5, the J gene TRBJ1-4; 11 bases map to TRBD1. Per the germline V gene, CDR1 is MNHEY and CDR2 is SVGAGI. J lost 10 bases, V lost 7 bases, and 8 bases had no gene match. The CDR3 is 14 residues long. The chain's CDR3 is CASTFGQGAGKLFF. CDR3 nucleotides: TGTGCCAGCACCTTCGGACAGGGGGCAGGAAAACTGTTTTTT.

This chain connects TRBV3-1 (or the pseudogene TRBV3-2) to TRBJ1-5; D gene ambiguous. Germline lookup yields CDR1 LGHDT and CDR2 YNNKEL (reference sequence). The ends were cut back, 4 bases at V and 3 bases at J, with 37 bases in the middle. The CDR3 totals 23 residues. CDR3 coding DNA: TGTGCCAGCAGCCCAAGATCGGGTCCGCTGCCCGAATACCAGAGACCCGACAATCAGCCCCAGCATTTT. Translating it yields CASSPRSGPLPEYQRPDNQPQHF.

This clone has only one observation. This chain connects TRBV7-9 to TRBJ2-2; D call uncertain. V shed 1 base and J shed 7 bases, with 4 bases lying between them. Germline values: CDR1 SEHNR, CDR2 FQNEAQ (reference sequence). CDR3 size: 12 residues. CDR3: CASSLVFGELFF. As DNA, the CDR3 is TGTGCCAGCAGCTTAGTATTCGGGGAGCTGTTTTTT.

V and J are TRBV2 and TRBJ1-2; TRBD1 matches at 9 bases. Germline CDR1 reads SNHLY; CDR2 reads FYNNEI. The CDR3 has 14 amino acids. V trimming: 5 bases; J trimming: 2 bases; junction bases outside the gene matches: 3. CDR3 DNA sequence: TGTGCCAGCAGTCTAGACAGGGGGAACTATGGCTACACCTTC. Protein: CASSLDRGNYGYTF.

V is TRBV11-2 and J is TRBJ2-1; D possibly corresponds to TRBD1 (6 bases). This CDR3 has 15 amino acids. V was pared by 5 bases and J by 2 bases, with 13 bases between. Per the germline V gene, CDR1 is SGHAT and CDR2 is FQNNGV. CDR3 amino acids: CASSQGTATYNEQFF. CDR3 DNA sequence: TGTGCCAGCAGCCAGGGGACGGCCACCTACAATGAGCAGTTCTTC.